The 16 T cell receptor beta chains below all came from one sample that was sequenced in a study of patients and donors after allogeneic stem cell transplantation. TCRdb used MiXCR to reprocess the RT-PCR reads, holding one entry per CDR3 protein. The table shows tens of thousands of distinct CDR3 sequences, with 29% occurring only once. The specimen was blood, either unsorted or a sorted T cell fraction (not recorded which). The receptors shown here come from a human donor who was either an allogeneic HSCT recipient or a stem cell or donor lymphocyte infusion donor (not recorded which). It is not recorded whose cells these are; they may come from a transplant donor.

The CDR3 sequence: CASSAPKGGKNNSPLHF. CDR3 bases: TGTGCCAGCAGTGCCCCTAAAGGGGGCAAGAATAATTCACCCCTCCACTTT. The chain links TRBV2 to TRBJ1-6; TRBD1 aligns across 7 bases. The length of the CDR3 is 17 residues. CDR1 SNHLY and CDR2 FYNNEI come from the germline V gene. V was clipped by 4 bases and J by 5 bases; unmatched bases: 11.

This clonotype was detected a few times. The rearrangement uses TRBV10-3 and TRBJ1-5; D is ambiguous. V was trimmed by 4 bases and J by 1 base, leaving 5 bases between them. Germline CDR1 ENHRY, CDR2 SYGVKD. The CDR3 length is 13 residues. The CDR3 bases are TGTGCCATCAGTGGAGGCAGCAATCAGCCCCAGCATTTT. Protein product: CAISGGSNQPQHF.

This clonotype was found many times. The rearrangement uses TRBV7-6 and TRBJ2-2, with 8 bases that match TRBD1. Germline values: CDR1 SGHVS, CDR2 FNYEAQ. Trimming cost V 2 bases and J 7 bases; bases outside gene matches: 9. The CDR3 covers 16 residues. This CDR3 reads CASSLYGTGEGGELFF. Here the CDR3 DNA reads TGTGCCAGCAGCTTATACGGGACAGGAGAAGGCGGGGAGCTGTTTTTT.

A few counts support this clonotype. The gene calls are TRBV10-3 and TRBJ2-7, with 11 nucleotides matching TRBD1. V lost 4 bases, J lost 3 bases, and 5 bases stayed unmatched. This CDR3 comprises 15 residues. Per germline, CDR1 ENHRY and CDR2 SYGVKD. The CDR3 loop is CAISALGTGGYEQYF. The CDR3 coding sequence is TGTGCCATCAGTGCCTTAGGGACAGGGGGCTACGAGCAGTACTTC.

There are a few counts of this clonotype. The chain has TRBV6-5 and TRBJ1-3, with 12 bases lining up with TRBD1. CDR3 length: 18 residues. Trimming took 4 bases from V and 4 from J; bases not matched to a gene: 11. Germline V lookup: CDR1 MNHEY, CDR2 SVGAGI. The CDR3 DNA follows: TGTGCCAGCAGTTTTTTCCGGGACAGGGGGCGCGGAGGAAACACCATATATTTT. It yields the protein CASSFFRDRGRGGNTIYF.

This clonotype was seen a handful of times. J is TRBJ1-5 and V is TRBV12-3 or TRBV12-4; D unresolved. The CDR3 loop spans 14 amino acids. Trimming left V 7 bases short and J 4 bases short, with 14 bases between. The CDR3 is CASKRNTPNQPQHF. DNA for the CDR3: TGTGCCAGCAAGCGGAACACCCCGAATCAGCCCCAGCATTTT.

This chain links TRBV10-3 with TRBJ1-1; D remains ambiguous. Germline CDR1 reads ENHRY; CDR2 reads SYGVKD. This CDR3 contains 14 residues. V lost 2 bases to trimming and J lost 2 bases, with 9 bases between them. The CDR3 DNA follows: TGTGCCATCAGTGAGACACTTCCCAACACTGAAGCTTTCTTT. This sequence encodes CAISETLPNTEAFF.

The chain is built from TRBV5-1 and TRBJ2-5; TRBD1 might be the D (5 bases). CDR3 size: 14 residues. Trimming left V 6 bases short and J 1 base short, with 13 bases between. Germline V CDR1 and CDR2: SGHRS, YFSETQ. CDR3 loop: CASNPSGSQETQYF. The CDR3 bases are TGCGCCAGCAACCCCTCAGGGTCCCAAGAGACCCAGTACTTC.

CDR3 in amino acids: CAIKGETGTYNSPLHF. The CDR3 nucleotides are TGTGCCATCAAGGGTGAGACAGGCACCTATAATTCACCCCTCCACTTT. This rearrangement joins TRBV10-3 to TRBJ1-6; a possible D gene is TRBD1 (6 bases). The CDR3 has 16 residues. The germline gives CDR1 ENHRY, CDR2 SYGVKD. The V gene lost 7 bases and the J gene lost 2 bases, with 15 bases spanning the gap.

This sequence joins TRBV12-3 or TRBV12-4 and TRBJ2-6; TRBD1 agrees at 8 bases. V shed 1 base, J shed 1 base, and the junction held 0 bases outside the gene matches. This CDR3 contains 16 residues. The CDR3 is CASSLGTGSGANVLTF. The CDR3 DNA sequence: TGTGCCAGCAGTTTAGGGACAGGGTCTGGGGCCAACGTCCTGACTTTC.

The rearrangement uses TRBV4-3 and TRBJ2-3, with TRBD2 matching over 15 bases. The CDR3 runs to 16 residues. V lost 4 bases and J lost 3; bases outside the gene matches: 2. The V gene's germline CDR1 is LGHNA and CDR2 YSLEER. CDR3 loop: CASSLGLAGGTDTQYF. Written as DNA, the CDR3 is TGCGCCAGCAGCCTGGGACTAGCGGGGGGAACAGATACGCAGTATTTT.

The genes are TRBV20-1 and TRBJ1-2, with 8 bases matching TRBD1. The V gene's germline CDR1 is DFQATT and CDR2 SNEGSKA (reference sequence). This CDR3 spans 12 amino acids. Losses at the gene ends were 1 base for V and 7 bases for J; bases not matched to a gene: 2. CDR3 in amino acids: CSARAGGGGYTF. CDR3 sequence (DNA): TGCAGTGCTAGAGCAGGGGGCGGTGGCTACACCTTC.

This clonotype showed up just a few times. J is TRBJ2-5 and V is TRBV3-1; weak D call: TRBD2 (6 bases). Germline CDR1 reads LGHDT; CDR2 reads YNNKEL (reference sequence). V was trimmed by 5 bases and J by 5 bases, leaving 12 bases between them. This CDR3 comprises 13 residues. The CDR3 DNA reads TGTGCCAGCAGCGTCGGCGGGGCTGAGACCCAGTACTTC. Its protein is CASSVGGAETQYF.

This clonotype was observed a few times. The chain links TRBV6-5 to TRBJ1-3; D not resolved. In germline, CDR1 is MNHEY, CDR2 SVGAGI. Trimming left V 5 bases short and J 0 bases short, with 11 bases between. The CDR3 consists of 15 residues. The CDR3 spells CASSPDTFSGNTIYF. The CDR3 DNA sequence: TGTGCCAGCAGTCCTGACACTTTCTCTGGAAACACCATATATTTT.

This clonotype was observed many times. The rearrangement joins TRBV9 to TRBJ2-1; TRBD2 is a possible D gene (5 bases). This CDR3 contains 12 residues. Germline V gene data show CDR1 as SGDLS and CDR2 as YYNGEE. V was trimmed by 4 bases and J by 9 bases, leaving 11 bases between them. The CDR3 reads CASSQTTGEQFF. Written as DNA, the CDR3 is TGTGCCAGCAGCCAGACTACCGGTGAGCAGTTCTTC.

This clonotype was detected a few times. The rearrangement links TRBV10-3 to TRBJ1-2; D remains unclear. The V gene lost 6 bases and the J gene lost 6 bases, with 11 bases spanning the gap. Germline CDR1 is ENHRY and CDR2 is SYGVKD. The CDR3 extends over 12 amino acids. CDR3 in DNA: TGTGCCATCAGCGGACCCGTGAATGGCTACACCTTC. The encoded protein is CAISGPVNGYTF.